This TCR beta chain was retrieved from a study of blood T cell repertoires in COVID-19. Assay: immunoSEQ multiplex PCR; the TCRdb copy retains only in-frame clones and omits some. This table holds around 500,000 clones, 70% to 90% found once. The age range of participants was about 18 to 95 years, with residence in roughly 25 US areas. Recovered participants had two consecutive negative NP/OP PCR tests, healthcare professional clearance, or symptom resolution. Input material: PBMCs or T cells enriched from blood (not recorded which). The TCR comes from a woman in her thirties or forties who had recovered from COVID-19.

For the CDR3, the DNA is TGTGCCAGCAGCCTGCGTGGACAGGGAGGCACTGAAGCTTTCTTT. Translation: CASSLRGQGGTEAFF. The rearrangement links TRBV7-2 to TRBJ1-1; 8 bases are shared with TRBD1. V dropped 5 bases and J dropped 4; count of bases not matched to a gene: 9. From germline, CDR1 is SGHTA and CDR2 FQGNSA. The CDR3 is 15 residues long.